These 9 T cell receptor beta chains share one sample of origin, sequenced in a study of beta chain features in type 1 diabetes. As every portion of the isolated RNA was reverse transcribed, the sequencing read expressed TCRB transcripts. Only in-frame clones appear in the TCRdb table, and some are missing; sequencing was by immunoSEQ multiplex PCR. The data hold hundreds of thousands of clones, with 13% to 15% observed a single time. The sample taken for sequencing was naive CD4+ T cells from blood. The origin of the receptors is a woman between 35 and 50 years old in good health.

This clone was detected a few times. The chain combines TRBV6-5 with TRBJ2-1; 8 nucleotides align to TRBD1. The CDR3 consists of 15 residues. The germline V gene has CDR1 MNHEY and CDR2 SVGAGI. The V segment lost 0 bases and the J segment 5 bases; nucleotides outside the gene matches: 3. CDR3 nucleotide sequence: TGTGCCAGCAGTTACTCCCGACAGGGGAACAATGAGCAGTTCTTC. This codes for CASSYSRQGNNEQFF.

The rearrangement uses TRBV18 and TRBJ1-2; TRBD1 aligns across 8 bases. With 4 bases clipped from V and 7 bases from J, the junction kept 8 bases outside the gene matches. The CDR3 totals 14 residues. CDR1 is KGHSH and CDR2 is LQKENI in the germline V gene. The CDR3 reads CASSLDREWSGYTF. CDR3 bases: TGTGCCAGCTCACTGGACAGGGAGTGGAGTGGCTACACCTTC. Filled out from reference TRBV18 and TRBJ1-2, the complete variable domain reads NAGVMQNPRHLVRRRGQEARLRCSPMKGHSHVYWYRQLPEEGLKFMVYLQKENIIDESGMPKERFSAEFPKEGPSILRIQQVVRGDSAAYFCASSLDREWSGYTFGSGTRLTVV.

This clone was picked up a small number of times. The CDR3 nucleotides read TGTGCCAGCAGCTCCGGACACCTCGGCACTGAAGCTTTCTTT. This sequence encodes CASSSGHLGTEAFF. The chain employs TRBV5-4 and TRBJ1-1, with D perhaps matching TRBD1 (5 bases). CDR3 length: 14 amino acids. With 3 bases removed from V and 4 bases from J, the gap between germline ends came to 13 bases. Germline lookup yields CDR1 SGHNT and CDR2 YYREEE (reference sequence).

This clone was found a few times. The chain uses TRBV25-1 and TRBJ2-1; TRBD2 matches at 9 bases. CDR1 MGHDK and CDR2 SYGVNS come from the germline V gene. The CDR3 sequence is 13 residues long. Trimming took 4 bases from V and 7 from J; bases not matched to a gene: 2. The CDR3 loop is CASSALAGNEQFF. The CDR3 DNA sequence: TGTGCCAGCAGTGCTCTAGCGGGAAATGAGCAGTTCTTC.

The chain combines TRBV11-2 with TRBJ1-2, with TRBD1 identical over 7 bases. V shed 5 bases, J shed 7 bases, and the junction held 13 bases outside the gene matches. From germline, CDR1 is SGHAT and CDR2 FQNNGV. CDR3 length: 15 amino acids. The CDR3 protein is CASSLGQLEVSGYTF. DNA of the CDR3: TGTGCCAGCAGCCTGGGACAGTTAGAGGTCTCTGGCTACACCTTC.

A few counts support this clone. The chain recombines TRBV7-7 with TRBJ2-3; 7 nucleotides agree with TRBD1. The CDR3 length is 14 residues. Germline V gene lookup returns CDR1 SSHAT and CDR2 FNYEAQ (reference sequence). The junction had 2 bases not matched to a gene; V was cut back by 3 bases and J by 2 bases. CDR3 loop: CASSLGQPTDTQYF. The DNA of the CDR3 is TGTGCCAGCAGCTTGGGACAGCCCACAGATACGCAGTATTTT.

This clone appeared a few times. The chain uses TRBV2 and TRBJ1-4; D may be TRBD1 (6 bases). Germline lookup yields CDR1 SNHLY and CDR2 FYNNEI. The CDR3 runs to 12 residues. V lost 6 bases and J lost 13, with 15 bases in between. CDR3 region: CASRASGVGLFF. CDR3 in DNA: TGTGCCAGCAGGGCCTCAGGGGTAGGACTGTTTTTT.

J is TRBJ2-3 and V is TRBV11-3, with 8 nucleotides matching TRBD1. CDR1 and CDR2 (germline): SGHNT, YENEEA. The trim removed 5 bases at V and 0 bases at J, leaving 4 bases unmatched. The CDR3 runs 15 residues. CDR3 sequence: CASSPGGSSTDTQYF. The CDR3 DNA reads as TGTGCCAGCAGCCCAGGGGGCTCTAGCACAGATACGCAGTATTTT.

The chain joins TRBV5-6 to TRBJ2-3; D possibly corresponds to TRBD1 (5 bases). Trimming left V 0 bases short and J 4 bases short, with 9 bases between. The length of the CDR3 is 14 residues. From germline, CDR1 is SGHDT and CDR2 YYEEEE. CDR3 region: CASSLASGSDTQYF. In DNA, the CDR3 is TGTGCCAGCAGCTTGGCTTCAGGGTCAGATACGCAGTATTTT.